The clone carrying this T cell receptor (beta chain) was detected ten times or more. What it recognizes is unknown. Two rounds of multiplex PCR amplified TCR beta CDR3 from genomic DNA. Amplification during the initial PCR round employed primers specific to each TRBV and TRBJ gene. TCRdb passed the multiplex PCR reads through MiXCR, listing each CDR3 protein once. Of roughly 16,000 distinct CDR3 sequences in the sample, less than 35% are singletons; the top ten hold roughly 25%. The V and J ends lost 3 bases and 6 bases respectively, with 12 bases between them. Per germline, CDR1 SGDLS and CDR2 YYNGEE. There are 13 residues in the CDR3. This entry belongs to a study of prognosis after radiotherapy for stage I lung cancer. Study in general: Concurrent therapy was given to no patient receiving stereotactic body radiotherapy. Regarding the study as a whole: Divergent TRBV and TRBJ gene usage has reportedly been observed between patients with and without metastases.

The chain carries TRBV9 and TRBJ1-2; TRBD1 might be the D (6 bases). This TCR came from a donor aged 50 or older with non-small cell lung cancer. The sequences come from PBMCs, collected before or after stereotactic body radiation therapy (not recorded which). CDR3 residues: CASSEYAGDGYTF. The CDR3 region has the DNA TGTGCCAGCAGCGAATATGCAGGGGATGGCTACACCTTC.